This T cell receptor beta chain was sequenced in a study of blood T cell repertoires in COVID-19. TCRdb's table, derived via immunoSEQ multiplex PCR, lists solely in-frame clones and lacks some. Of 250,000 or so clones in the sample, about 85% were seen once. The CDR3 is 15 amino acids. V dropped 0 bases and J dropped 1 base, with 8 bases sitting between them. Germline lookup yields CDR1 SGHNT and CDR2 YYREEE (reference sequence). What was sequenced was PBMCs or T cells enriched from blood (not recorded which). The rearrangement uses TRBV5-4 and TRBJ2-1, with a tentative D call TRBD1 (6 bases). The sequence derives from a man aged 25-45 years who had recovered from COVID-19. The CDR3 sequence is CASSLDDRSYNEQFF. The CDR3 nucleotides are TGTGCCAGCAGCTTGGATGACAGGTCCTACAATGAGCAGTTCTTC.